This T cell receptor beta chain was sequenced during a study of cytomegalovirus exposure and HLA in healthy donors listed by TCRdb under 2017. With respect to the entire study: An earlier analysis of several hundred of the donors reported over 250 Gb of sequence data and 117 million unique TCR beta sequences obtained from 150 million to 200 million T cells. Around 320 gigabases of sequencing data and approximately 80 million unique TCR sequences were included in an early release covering 550 to 800 HLA-typed donors. Of the roughly 410 genotyped donors, 75% to 85% were placed in the genetic ancestry cluster associated with self-reported Caucasian donors. The aim of the study was to test whether cataloging public T cell receptors could identify signatures of past pathogen exposure. Using immunosequencing, the study profiled T cell repertoires from 500 to 800 subjects and related those repertoires to cytomegalovirus serostatus. A separate validation cohort of more than 100 different subjects was used in addition to the 666-subject first cohort. High-throughput TCR immunosequencing, statistical association of individual TCRs with disease status, and machine learning were combined to predict cytomegalovirus infection status. A later analysis re-analyzed previously published TCR beta repertoires from approximately 670 donors and added high-resolution HLA genotyping to study TCR occurrence patterns. Rather than drawing on any new phenotypic data, the later analysis identified candidate immune exposures from TCR beta sequences and the way those sequences occurred across donors. An earlier analysis of 587 of the donors applied high-throughput TCR beta sequencing to assess whether each TCR beta V gene segment acted as functional or pseudogenic. Donor age, sex, ethnicity and CMV serostatus were collected together with the repertoire data. A later genetic analysis used genome-wide SNP genotypes for 398 of the 666 donors, treating that subset as a discovery cohort. Every repertoire in the discovery cohort had been generated on one and the same sequencing platform. HLA typing included class I and class II loci at four-digit resolution. The number of donors typed differed by locus, with roughly 620-630 for A, B, C, DRB1 and DQB1, 522 for DQA1, over 600 for DPA1, and 472 for DPB1. Four or five DR-DQ haplotypes were handled as single units for association and clustering, since linkage in the cohort was strong. Among about 370 genotyped donors of the cohort, an average of about 220,000 unique TCR beta nucleotide sequences was sequenced per donor, of which 15% to 20% were non-productive. General study outcomes and caveats: In a later analysis, about 16,000 TCR beta sequences were associated with specific HLA alleles at a false discovery rate of 0.05. Broadly in line with IMGT annotations, most TCR beta V segments showed up in productive rearrangements about 90% or about 30% of the time in an earlier analysis of under 700 of the donors. Only TCR beta chains were sequenced in this cohort, and the absence of alpha or paired-chain data limited detectable features. When HLA alleles, especially DR and DQ, strongly co-occurred, attributing TCR associations to individual alleles was difficult. A later analysis found that most CMV-associated TCR beta chains appeared HLA-restricted, with HLA associations seemingly driven largely by CMV exposure. A total of around 150 TCR beta chains were listed by the study as associated with cytomegalovirus. Linkage disequilibrium might explain the correlated functional status among segregating V segments, but an unknown experimental factor could not be ruled out. Because HLA typing was missing for some donors at each locus, association tests included only the typed subset. Because counts were too low, fewer than 20 rarely observed V segments, including chromosome 9 orphons, were excluded from the earlier analysis of 587 of the donors. A cluster of highly shared sequence variants was judged likely to be a technical artifact of the sequencing pipeline. In a later analysis, HLA-associated TCR beta chains showed more clonal expansion and lower generation probabilities than non-associated chains that were equally common. A later genetic analysis associated a missense DCLRE1C variant with V-gene and J-gene trimming of TCR beta chains, and an independent cohort replicated the association. A further reported finding was that TCR beta sequences accurately predicted the HLA-A and HLA-B alleles for most subjects in the first cohort. While some public TCRs were present in many individuals, most TCR sequences turned up only very rarely across donors. A later genetic analysis reported fewer N-insertions in productive TCRs among donors in an Asian-associated ancestry cluster than the roughly 640-donor mean. Immune exposure information for the cohort was limited to CMV serostatus. A later analysis reported that several top co-occurrence clusters appeared linked to parvovirus B19, influenza, CMV and Epstein-Barr virus. Some IMGT-functional V segments, including TRBV6-2 and TRBV6-3, could not be told apart with the 87-base-pair reads, so those segments were excluded. A later analysis found that TCR association rates varied across HLA loci, with DRB1 alleles showing the most associated TCRs and HLA-C alleles the fewest. The authors suggested that the approach could potentially be extended to other disease states and immunological phenotypes. The presence/absence analyses assumed that sequencing depth was roughly uniform across donors, and that assumption may not be true. A few of the identified cytomegalovirus-associated TCR beta chains were confirmed in vitro to be specific for cytomegalovirus antigens. In both the original and validation cohorts, the classifier was reported to diagnose cytomegalovirus status with high specificity and sensitivity.

The receptor library was made with the immunoSEQ multiplex PCR assay. A mixture of 60 forward primers for TCR Vbeta segments and 13 reverse primers for TCR Jbeta segments was used in the multiplex PCR. Amplification of the CDR3 region of rearranged TCR beta genes was performed with a multiplex PCR assay on genomic DNA. The Illumina HiSeq System was used to sequence the amplified TCR beta libraries as 87-base-pair reads. The paper's data handling went like this. Across the 670 or so repertoires, a later analysis counted 78 million or so unique TCR beta chains, roughly 11 million of which were shared by at least two donors. To remove PCR and sequencing errors, raw reads were error-corrected and collapsed into unique sequences using a nearest-neighbor algorithm that merged closely related sequences. To assign V, D and J gene segments, CDR3 sequences were aligned to IMGT reference sequences. For a sequence to be retained, at least a six-nucleotide match to both a V gene segment and a J gene segment was required. A rearrangement counted as productive if the CDR3 had no stop codons and remained in frame with V and J, and every other rearrangement counted as non-productive. Following IMGT convention, CDR3 was defined as the stretch from the second conserved V-encoded cysteine up to the conserved J-encoded phenylalanine. Sequences without an unambiguous match to a single V gene segment were excluded from the earlier analysis of 587 of the donors. An earlier analysis of some 610 of the donors called V segments functional above 56.7% productive rearrangements and segregating when the between-donor standard deviation exceeded 5%. A statistical classification framework was built to diagnose cytomegalovirus status from the catalog of TCR beta chain sequences. A later analysis assigned V and J genes by comparing TCR nucleotide sequences with IMGT/GENE-DB human TR gene sequences. A later analysis assigned CDR3 sequences and most-parsimonious VDJ recombination scenarios with the TCRdist pipeline. In a later analysis, each TCR beta chain was defined by its CDR3 amino acid sequence together with its V-gene family, and reads lacking a unique V-gene family were excluded. A later analysis removed 592 highly shared, low-generation-probability nucleotide sequences to deal with suspected cross-contamination and a sequencing artifact. A later analysis calculated a clonal expansion index for each public chain from normalized within-repertoire ranks of inferred template counts. Generation probabilities in a later analysis came from a VDJ recombination model fitted to out-of-frame rearrangements, and those results were checked against IGoR. Hypergeometric tests were used in a later analysis to score TCR-TCR, TCR-HLA and TCR-CMV co-occurrence, with a repertoire-size bias correction applied to the TCR pairs. False discovery rates were estimated in a later analysis by permuting HLA or CMV assignments 20 times. A later analysis grouped co-occurring TCRs with DBSCAN, adding TCRdist sequence similarity when clustering within HLA-allele-positive subsets. For co-occurrence clustering, repertoires with fewer than 30,000 or more than 120,000 public chains were excluded, along with roughly 5 repertoires with anomalous nucleotide sharing. The table comes from immuneACCESS by way of TCRdb, which keeps in-frame sequences with V and J called. Part of the clones is missing from these tables; in studies checked, under half for an unresolved V gene and the rest for unknown reasons. V and J calls and clone size are given by that table; D and trimming were obtained from the DNA. This sample gives about 180,000 clones in total; around four fifths of them show up just once. The ten largest make up approximately 2.1% of the sample.

Worth noting for this clone: Its recognized antigen is unknown. Base qualities were left out, and no much larger clone turns up one base away.

The CDR3 measures 16 amino acids from cysteine to phenylalanine. Kept here is only the CDR3 DNA, which spans 48 bases and is read in frame from base 1. The germline V gene sets CDR1 to MRHNA and CDR2 to SNTAGT. The V and J ends are trimmed by 6 bases and 0 bases, leaving 15 bases between them. The cohort consisted of 600 or so healthy bone marrow donors. All cohort members were sampled while nominally healthy, although unrecorded immune exposures were likely present. The donor was CMV seronegative and belonged to the group of 352 seronegative cohort members. Each donor provided a peripheral blood sample, and peripheral blood mononuclear cells were used for TCR beta sequencing. Genomic DNA extraction from the blood cell samples was performed with the Qiagen DNeasy Blood Extraction Kit.

The sample was PBMCs. The receptor was isolated from a woman aged 25-40 years in good health and CMV-seronegative. Recombination connected TRBV6-4 to TRBJ2-1; a tentative D match to TRBD1 spans 5 bases. The nucleotide sequence reads as follows: TGTGCCAGCAGGATCTTTCTACAGGTCTCCTACAATGAGCAGTTCTTC. Its protein reads: CASRIFLQVSYNEQFF.